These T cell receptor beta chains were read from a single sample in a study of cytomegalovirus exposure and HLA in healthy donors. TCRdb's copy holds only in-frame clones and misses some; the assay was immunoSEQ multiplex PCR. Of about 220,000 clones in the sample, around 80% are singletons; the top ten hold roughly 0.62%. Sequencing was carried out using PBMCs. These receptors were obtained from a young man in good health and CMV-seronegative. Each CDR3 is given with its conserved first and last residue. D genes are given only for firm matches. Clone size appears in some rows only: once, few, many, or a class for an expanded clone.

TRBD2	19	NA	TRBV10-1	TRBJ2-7	CASSESISRGRGSPYEQYF	TGCGCCAGCAGTGAGTCGATAAGTCGGGGGAGGGGATCTCCTTACGAGCAGTACTTC
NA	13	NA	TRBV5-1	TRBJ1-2	CASSLDGYYGYTF	TGCGCCAGCAGCTTGGACGGGTACTATGGCTACACCTTC
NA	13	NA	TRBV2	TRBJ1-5	CASSELSSFPQHF	TGTGCCAGCAGTGAATTGTCGTCGTTTCCCCAGCATTTT
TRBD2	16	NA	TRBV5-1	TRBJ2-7	CASSPPTSGELYEQYF	TGCGCCAGCAGCCCACCGACTAGCGGGGAATTGTACGAGCAGTACTTC
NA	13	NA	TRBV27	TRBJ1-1	CASSLSWQTQAFF	TGTGCCAGCAGTTTATCGTGGCAAACCCAAGCTTTCTTT
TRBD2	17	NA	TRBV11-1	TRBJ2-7	CASSLALAGGGSYEQYF	TGTGCCAGCAGCTTAGCCCTAGCGGGAGGTGGAAGCTACGAGCAGTACTTC
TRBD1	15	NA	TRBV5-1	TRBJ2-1	CASSPGQVNVYEQFF	TGCGCCAGCAGCCCCGGACAGGTAAACGTGTATGAGCAGTTCTTC
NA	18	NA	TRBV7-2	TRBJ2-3	CASSQRGFGLGTTDTQYF	TGTGCCAGCAGCCAAAGGGGGTTCGGACTAGGAACCACAGATACGCAGTATTTT
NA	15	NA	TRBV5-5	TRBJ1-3	CASSLEQHSGNTIYF	TGTGCCAGCAGCTTGGAACAGCACTCTGGAAACACCATATATTTT
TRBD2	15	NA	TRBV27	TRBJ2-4	CASSFERGGRVIQYF	TGTGCCAGCAGTTTCGAACGGGGCGGGAGGGTCATTCAGTACTTC
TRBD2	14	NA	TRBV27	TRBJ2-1	CASASGSAYNEQFF	TGTGCCAGCGCCAGCGGGAGCGCTTACAATGAGCAGTTCTTC
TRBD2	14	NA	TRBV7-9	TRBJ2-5	CASSSREIGETQYF	TGTGCCAGCAGCTCGCGGGAGATCGGCGAGACCCAGTACTTC
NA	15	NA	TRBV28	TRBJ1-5	CASSFELLQQQPQHF	TGTGCCAGCAGTTTTGAACTACTGCAACAACAGCCCCAGCATTTT
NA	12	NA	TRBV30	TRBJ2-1	CAWSVSYNEQFF	TGTGCCTGGAGTGTCAGCTACAATGAGCAGTTCTTC
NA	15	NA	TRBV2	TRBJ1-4	CASSQQGGTNEKLFF	TGTGCCAGCAGTCAGCAGGGAGGCACTAATGAAAAACTGTTTTTT
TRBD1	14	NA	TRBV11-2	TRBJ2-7	CASSHGQGPYEQYF	TGTGCCAGCAGCCATGGACAGGGACCCTACGAGCAGTACTTC
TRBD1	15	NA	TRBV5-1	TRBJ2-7	CASRDTGGAAYEQYF	TGCGCCAGCAGGGACACAGGGGGCGCTGCCTACGAGCAGTACTTC
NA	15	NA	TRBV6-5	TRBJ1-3	CASSYSVSGGNTIYF	TGTGCCAGCAGTTACTCGGTCAGCGGAGGAAACACCATATATTTT
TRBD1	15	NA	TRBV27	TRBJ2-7	CASGSRTGPSYEQYF	TGTGCCAGCGGCTCCCGGACAGGGCCTTCCTACGAGCAGTACTTC
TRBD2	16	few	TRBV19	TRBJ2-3	CASSTTGTSVADTQYF	TGTGCCAGTAGTACTACCGGGACTAGCGTTGCAGATACGCAGTATTTT
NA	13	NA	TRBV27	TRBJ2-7	CASSPRNYYEQYF	TGTGCCAGCAGTCCCAGGAATTACTACGAGCAGTACTTC
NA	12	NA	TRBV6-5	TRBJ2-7	CASTTQRGEQYF	TGTGCCAGCACAACGCAACGAGGCGAGCAGTACTTC
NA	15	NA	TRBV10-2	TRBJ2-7	CASTSGRRGGDEQYF	TGCGCCAGCACGTCCGGGCGGAGAGGGGGTGACGAGCAGTACTTC
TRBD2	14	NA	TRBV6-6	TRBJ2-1	CASRTGTNYNEQFF	TGTGCCAGCAGAACTGGGACTAACTACAATGAGCAGTTCTTC
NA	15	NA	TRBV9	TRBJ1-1	CASSVASHKNTEAFF	TGTGCCAGCAGCGTAGCGAGCCATAAGAACACTGAAGCTTTCTTT
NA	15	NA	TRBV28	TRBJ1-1	CASSFQRSQGTEAFF	TGTGCCAGCAGTTTTCAGCGCTCCCAGGGCACTGAAGCTTTCTTT
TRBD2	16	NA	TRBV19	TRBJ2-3	CASSIFLAGGTDTQYF	TGTGCCAGTAGTATATTTTTAGCGGGAGGAACAGATACGCAGTATTTT
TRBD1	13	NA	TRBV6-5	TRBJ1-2	CASRKAGGSGYTF	TGTGCCAGCAGGAAGGCAGGGGGCTCTGGCTACACCTTC
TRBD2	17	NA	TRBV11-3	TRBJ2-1	CASSPKGAGGGYNEQFF	TGTGCCAGCAGCCCAAAGGGGGCGGGAGGGGGGTACAATGAGCAGTTCTTC
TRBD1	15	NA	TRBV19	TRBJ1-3	CASSYQGAAGNTIYF	TGTGCCAGTAGTTATCAGGGGGCGGCTGGAAACACCATATATTTT
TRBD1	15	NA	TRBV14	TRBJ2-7	CASSRTGTGLYEQYF	TGTGCCAGCAGCAGAACCGGGACAGGGCTATACGAGCAGTACTTC
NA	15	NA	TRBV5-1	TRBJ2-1	CASSDTGSSYNEQFF	TGCGCCAGCAGCGACACAGGGTCTTCCTACAATGAGCAGTTCTTC
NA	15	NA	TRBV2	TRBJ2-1	CASSDFGGASNEQFF	TGTGCCAGCAGTGATTTTGGAGGGGCGTCGAATGAGCAGTTCTTC
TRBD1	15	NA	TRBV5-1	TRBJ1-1	CASSLDTGGGTEAFF	TGCGCCAGCAGCTTGGACACAGGGGGAGGCACTGAAGCTTTCTTT
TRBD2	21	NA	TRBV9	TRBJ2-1	CASTLQILGTSGRVCLDEQFF	TGTGCCAGCACCCTTCAAATCTTAGGGACTAGCGGGAGGGTGTGTTTGGATGAGCAGTTCTTC
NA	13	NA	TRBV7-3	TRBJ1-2	CASSPDRNYGYTF	TGTGCCAGCAGTCCCGACAGGAACTATGGCTACACCTTC
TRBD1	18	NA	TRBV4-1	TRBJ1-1	CASSQFHPSGQGRAEAFF	TGCGCCAGCAGCCAATTCCACCCATCGGGACAGGGGAGGGCTGAAGCTTTCTTT
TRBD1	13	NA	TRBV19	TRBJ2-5	CASSGTDKETQYF	TGTGCCAGTAGTGGGACAGATAAAGAGACCCAGTACTTC
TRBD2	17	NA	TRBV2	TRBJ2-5	CASRIGLAGLWGETQYF	TGTGCCAGCCGCATAGGACTAGCGGGCCTATGGGGGGAGACCCAGTACTTC
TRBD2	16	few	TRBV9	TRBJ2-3	CASSPWGGVPTDTQYF	TGTGCCAGCAGCCCATGGGGGGGAGTTCCCACAGATACGCAGTATTTT
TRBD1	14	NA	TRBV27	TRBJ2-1	CASSFGTGNNEQFF	TGTGCCAGCAGCTTTGGGACAGGGAACAATGAGCAGTTCTTC
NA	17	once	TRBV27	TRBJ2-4	CASSAQGEGVAKNIQYF	TGTGCCAGCAGTGCACAGGGTGAGGGGGTAGCCAAAAACATTCAGTACTTC
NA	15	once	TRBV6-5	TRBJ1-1	CASSLGRVVNTEAFF	TGTGCCAGCAGTCTAGGCCGAGTAGTGAACACTGAAGCTTTCTTT
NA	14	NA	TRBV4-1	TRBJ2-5	CASSLTINQETQYF	TGCGCCAGCAGCCTGACTATCAACCAAGAGACCCAGTACTTC
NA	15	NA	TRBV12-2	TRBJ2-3	CASRLVTGITDTQYF	TGTGCAAGTCGCTTAGTAACGGGGATCACAGATACGCAGTATTTT
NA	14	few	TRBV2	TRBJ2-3	CASSGLQSTDTQYF	TGTGCCAGCAGTGGACTCCAAAGCACAGATACGCAGTATTTT
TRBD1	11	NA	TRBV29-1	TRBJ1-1	CSVGTGGNDFF	TGCAGCGTTGGGACAGGGGGAAATGATTTCTTT
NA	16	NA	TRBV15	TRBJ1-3	CATSRDDGASGNTIYF	TGTGCCACCAGCAGAGACGACGGAGCCTCTGGAAACACCATATATTTT
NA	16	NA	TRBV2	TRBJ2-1	CASSEAAGGFGNEQFF	TGTGCCAGCAGTGAAGCGGCAGGGGGGTTCGGGAATGAGCAGTTCTTC
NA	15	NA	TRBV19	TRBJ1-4	CASKPPGATNEKLFF	TGTGCCAGCAAACCACCAGGGGCGACTAATGAAAAACTGTTTTTT
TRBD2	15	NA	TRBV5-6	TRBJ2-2	CASSLSGRSTGELFF	TGTGCCAGCAGCTTGAGCGGGAGGAGCACCGGGGAGCTGTTTTTT